This T cell receptor beta chain is from a study of early T cells in non-severe SARS-CoV-2 infection. This clonotype came up many times. Trimming took off 6 bases at V and 0 bases at J, with 18 bases between the two ends. Germline assignment: CDR1 SQVTM and CDR2 ANQGSEA. This CDR3 is built from 16 residues. MiXCR, run by TCRdb on the 5' RACE reads, gives a single entry per CDR3 protein. The data contain some 38,000 distinct CDR3 sequences, less than 5% of them singletons. The chain uses TRBV29-1 and TRBJ2-1; either TRBD1 or TRBD2 may supply D (5 bases each). Sequencing was performed on whole blood. The receptor comes from an adult who was a healthcare worker with PCR-confirmed SARS-CoV-2 infection or an uninfected control (not recorded which). The CDR3 is CSVVIRDRSSYNEQFF. The CDR3 nucleotides are TGCAGCGTCGTAATCCGGGACCGCAGCTCCTACAATGAGCAGTTCTTC.